This TCR beta chain emerged from a study of T-cell reconstitution after alpha-beta-depleted transplantation in children. Findings and caveats of the study: The authors attributed T-cell counts and diversity one year after transplant mostly to newly produced T cells. Reports say that about two months after transplant, the alpha-beta T cells came out of several hundred graft clones that had expanded. The study traced high day-60 TCRbeta diversity in some patients to surviving recipient T cells and thymic progenitors.

Notes on this clonotype: What it binds is not known.

Molecular barcoding with unique molecular identifiers was used for the TCRbeta library. TCRdb independently ran MiXCR on the PCR reads; one entry per CDR3 protein. Seen here are roughly 300,000 distinct CDR3 sequences, roughly 10% observed once, and the top ten hold about 20%. CDR3 length: 13 residues. J gave up 9 bases and V 6 bases, and 8 bases lay outside the gene matches. The J gene is TRBJ2-1, the V gene TRBV12-3 or TRBV12-4; 7 nucleotides align to TRBD1. The origin of this receptor is a male patient under 10 years old who had a stem cell transplant for chronic granulomatous disease, so the T cells may come from the graft donor. Sequenced material: peripheral blood, taken 180 days after TCRalphabeta/CD19-depleted stem cell transplant. This CDR3 is CASSLGQDLEQFF. CDR3 nucleotides: TGTGCCAGCAGCCTCGGACAGGACCTTGAGCAGTTCTTC.